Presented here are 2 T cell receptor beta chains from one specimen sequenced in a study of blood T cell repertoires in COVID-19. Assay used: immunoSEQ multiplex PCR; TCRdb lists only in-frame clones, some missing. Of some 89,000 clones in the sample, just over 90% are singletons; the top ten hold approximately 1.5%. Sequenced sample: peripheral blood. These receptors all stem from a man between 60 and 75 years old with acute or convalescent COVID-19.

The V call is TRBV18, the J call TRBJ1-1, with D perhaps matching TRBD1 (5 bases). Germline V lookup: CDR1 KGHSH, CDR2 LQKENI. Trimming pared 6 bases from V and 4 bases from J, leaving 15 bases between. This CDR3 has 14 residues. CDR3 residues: CASSPQGVGTEAFF. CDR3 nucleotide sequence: TGTGCCAGCTCTCCCCAGGGTGTAGGCACTGAAGCTTTCTTT.

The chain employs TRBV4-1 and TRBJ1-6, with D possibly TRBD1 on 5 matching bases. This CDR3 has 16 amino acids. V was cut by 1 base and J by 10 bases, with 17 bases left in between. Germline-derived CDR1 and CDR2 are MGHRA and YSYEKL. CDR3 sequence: CASSQVQGRVKSPLHF. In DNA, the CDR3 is TGCGCCAGCAGCCAAGTTCAGGGCAGGGTCAAGTCACCCCTCCACTTT.